The 6 T cell receptor beta chains reported below all come from one sample, sequenced in a study of blood T cell repertoires in COVID-19. The data were produced by immunoSEQ multiplex PCR, yet TCRdb's version contains in-frame clones alone and is incomplete. The top ten hold around 1.2% of the sample, which has approximately 81,000 clones, approximately 90% seen once. Sequenced sample: PBMCs or T cells enriched from blood (not recorded which). The receptors stem from a woman aged 50 to 65 with acute COVID-19.

This clone was seen just once. The chain links TRBV5-1 to TRBJ2-5; D not certain. This CDR3 has 15 amino acids. Germline V gene sequence: CDR1 SGHRS, CDR2 YFSETQ. V lost 0 bases to trimming and J lost 4 bases, with 13 bases between them. The CDR3 sequence: CASSLDQANPETQYF. In DNA form, the CDR3 reads TGCGCCAGCAGCTTGGATCAGGCCAACCCAGAGACCCAGTACTTC.

V and J are TRBV5-4 and TRBJ2-3; 10 positions match TRBD2. V lost 5 bases, J lost 7 bases, and 7 bases stayed unmatched. Germline V gene sequence: CDR1 SGHNT, CDR2 YYREEE (reference sequence). The CDR3 runs 14 residues. The CDR3 sequence: CASRLAGELNTQYF. In DNA form, the CDR3 reads TGTGCCAGCAGGCTAGCGGGAGAACTGAATACGCAGTATTTT.

This clone was counted a single time. The chain recombines TRBV19 with TRBJ2-3, with TRBD2 matching over 9 bases. In germline, CDR1 is LNHDA, CDR2 SQIVND (reference sequence). The CDR3 loop spans 16 amino acids. V was pared by 1 base and J by 5 bases, with 7 bases of the junction left unmatched. CDR3 bases: TGTGCCAGTAGTATAGTGGCTAGCGGGAAATTAGATACGCAGTATTTT. As protein: CASSIVASGKLDTQYF.

V gene TRBV5-1 combines with J gene TRBJ1-3; D gene ambiguous. This CDR3 comprises 13 residues. Germline lookup yields CDR1 SGHRS and CDR2 YFSETQ. V was pared by 1 base and J by 3 bases, with 5 bases between. CDR3 residues: CASSLNGGNTIYF. The CDR3 coding sequence is TGCGCCAGCAGCTTGAACGGTGGAAACACCATATATTTT.

This rearrangement joins TRBV5-6 to TRBJ1-1; D unresolved. Trimming pared 1 base from V and 3 bases from J, leaving 13 bases between. Germline assignment: CDR1 SGHDT and CDR2 YYEEEE. CDR3 length: 15 amino acids. The CDR3 bases are TGTGCCAGCAGCTTGTATTCGTCTGTCTACACTGAAGCTTTCTTT. It codes for CASSLYSSVYTEAFF.

The chain combines TRBV20-1 with TRBJ1-5; TRBD1 might be the D (6 bases). Germline CDR1 is DFQATT and CDR2 is SNEGSKA (reference sequence). This CDR3 comprises 14 residues. Trimming cost V 3 bases and J 5 bases, with 14 bases left between them. The CDR3: CSASFDRHYQPQHF. The CDR3 DNA follows: TGCAGTGCTAGTTTCGACAGGCACTATCAGCCCCAGCATTTT.